This T cell receptor (beta chain) comes out of a study of T-cell memory formation after mild COVID-19. Study-wide points: Mainly CM and EM harbored the contracting CD4+ clones; mainly EMRA harbored the CD8+ ones.

This clonotype appeared many times. Its antigen is not known. TCRdb independently ran MiXCR on the 5' RACE reads; one entry per CDR3 protein. The sample carries about 260,000 distinct CDR3 sequences, around 16% recorded once. V dropped 8 bases and J dropped 0 bases, with 8 bases sitting between them. The length of the CDR3 is 14 residues. This rearrangement joins TRBV12-3 or TRBV12-4 to TRBJ1-6; D ambiguous. The source is a man younger than 30 who had mild COVID-19 (a few samples of this study predate the infection). Cell type and time point are not known. Sequenced material: PBMCs or a T cell subset sorted from them (not recorded which). This chain's CDR3 is CASRLSSYNSPLHF. In DNA form, the CDR3 reads TGTGCCAGCCGGCTGAGCTCCTATAATTCACCCCTCCACTTT.